Described below is a single T cell receptor (beta chain) sequence and its context. Its target is not known. Combining a sample-barcoded 5' primer with a J-beta primer mix, a second PCR ran for roughly 7 to 11 cycles. TCRdb re-called the 5' RACE reads through MiXCR, storing one row per CDR3 protein. The sample shows about 400,000 distinct CDR3 sequences, about half of them seen only once. This specimen comes from a study of blood T cells in healthy people across ages. Broader study findings: Among T cells, TCR beta diversity per million cells dropped roughly linearly as age rose.

Caucasian, healthy and from Russia, the donors were aged between about 6 and 100. Every donor gave approximately 10 milliliters of peripheral blood. Isolation per sample recovered at least 6.5 million PBMCs. V lost 0 bases to trimming and J lost 4 bases, with 13 bases between them. Germline V CDR1 and CDR2: SGHTA, FQGNSA. This CDR3 has 17 residues. Sequencing input: blood. The chain carries TRBV7-2 and TRBJ2-6; D possibly corresponds to TRBD2 (6 bases). The sequence derives from a man between 60 and 75 years old in good health. This chain's CDR3 is CASSLAPGVYGANVLTF. In DNA, the CDR3 is TGTGCCAGCAGCTTAGCCCCGGGAGTGTACGGGGCCAACGTCCTGACTTTC.